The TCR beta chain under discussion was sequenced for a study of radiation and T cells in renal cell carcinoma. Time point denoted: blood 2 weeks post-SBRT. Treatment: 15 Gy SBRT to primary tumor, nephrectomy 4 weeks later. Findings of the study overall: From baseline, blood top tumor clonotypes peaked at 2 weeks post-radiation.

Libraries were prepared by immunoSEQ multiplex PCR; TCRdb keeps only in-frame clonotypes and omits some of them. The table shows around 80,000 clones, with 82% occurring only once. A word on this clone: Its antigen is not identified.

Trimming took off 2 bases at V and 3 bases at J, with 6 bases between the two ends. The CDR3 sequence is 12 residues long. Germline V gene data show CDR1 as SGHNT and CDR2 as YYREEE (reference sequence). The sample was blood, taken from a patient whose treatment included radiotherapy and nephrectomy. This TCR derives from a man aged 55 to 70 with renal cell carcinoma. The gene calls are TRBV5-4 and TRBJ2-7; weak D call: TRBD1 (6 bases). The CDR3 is CASSLGGYEQYF. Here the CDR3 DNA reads TGTGCCAGCAGCTTAGGGGGCTACGAGCAGTACTTC.